This is a list of T cell receptor beta chains from one sample in a study of Ad26.COV2.S vaccination and SARS-CoV-2 variants. The data were produced by immunoSEQ multiplex PCR, yet TCRdb's version contains in-frame clones alone and is incomplete. The table records a few hundred thousand clones, 70% to 90% of them present only once. This sample comprised peripheral blood, obtained in a trial of Ad26.COV2.S vaccine versus placebo. The origin of the receptors is a person between 18 and 65 years old who received the Ad26.COV2.S COVID-19 vaccine or a placebo. The CDR3 runs from the conserved cysteine through the conserved F or W. D genes are given only for firm matches. Where a row states a size, it is once, few, many or the class of an expanded clone; other rows omit it.

D gene,clone size,V gene,J gene,CDR3 DNA,CDR3 protein
.,.,TRBV28,TRBJ1-1,TGTGCCAGCAGTCTCCCGGACCGTCGAGTCCCCGAAGCTTTCTTT,CASSLPDRRVPEAFF
.,.,TRBV9,TRBJ2-3,TGTGCCAGCAGCGTAGTTGGTGGGGACGGGAATACGCAGTATTTT,CASSVVGGDGNTQYF
.,.,TRBV6-5,TRBJ2-3,TGTGCCAGCAGTCCCTTAGCGTCTAGCACAGATACGCAGTATTTT,CASSPLASSTDTQYF
TRBD1,.,TRBV28,TRBJ1-1,TGTGCCAGCAGTCCCCGACAGGGTTTTTTTAACACTGAAGCTTTCTTT,CASSPRQGFFNTEAFF
.,.,TRBV6-2/TRBV6-3,TRBJ2-7,TGTGCCAGCAGTCAGACAGAGACCTACGAGCAGTACTTC,CASSQTETYEQYF
.,.,TRBV19,TRBJ2-7,TGTGCCAGTAGCCCTGGAGGGGGTGGCTACGAGCAGTACTTC,CASSPGGGGYEQYF
TRBD1,.,TRBV19,TRBJ1-1,TGTGCCAGTAGCGTGACAGGGGGCATGAACACTGAAGCTTTCTTT,CASSVTGGMNTEAFF
.,.,TRBV7-2,TRBJ1-2,TGTGCCAGCAGCTACCACCTCTTGGGGGCGGATGGCTACACCTTC,CASSYHLLGADGYTF
.,.,TRBV29-1,TRBJ2-3,TGCAGCGTTGAAGAGGGGGACCGATTCTTAGATACGCAGTATTTT,CSVEEGDRFLDTQYF
.,.,TRBV3-1/TRBV3-2,TRBJ1-5,TGTGCCAGCAGCCAAGATTGGGGGGCCGGACAGCCCCAGCATTTT,CASSQDWGAGQPQHF
TRBD1,.,TRBV24-1,TRBJ2-7,TGTGCCACCAGTGCTACAGGGGCATATGAGCAGTACTTC,CATSATGAYEQYF
TRBD2,once,TRBV29-1,TRBJ2-1,TGCAGCGTTGAAGAAAGCGGGGTTTCCTACAATGAGCAGTTCTTC,CSVEESGVSYNEQFF
TRBD1,.,TRBV6-2/TRBV6-3,TRBJ2-3,TGTGCCACCAGCCTATGGACAGGGGATGATACGCAGTATTTT,CATSLWTGDDTQYF
.,.,TRBV7-2,TRBJ2-7,TGTGCCAGCAGTCGAACCCACAGGTCCTACGAGCAGTACTTC,CASSRTHRSYEQYF
TRBD1,.,TRBV24-1,TRBJ2-2,TGTGCCACCAGTGACCGCCCTTGGTTGAGGACAGGTCATTTCACCGGGGAGCTGTTTTTT,CATSDRPWLRTGHFTGELFF
.,.,TRBV7-9,TRBJ1-1,TGTGCCACGGGTAATACACGAACTATGAACACTGAAGCTTTCTTT,CATGNTRTMNTEAFF
.,.,TRBV5-1,TRBJ1-2,TGCGCCAGCAGCCGTGCCGGGACCGGCTATGGCTACACCTTC,CASSRAGTGYGYTF
.,.,TRBV5-1,TRBJ1-2,TGCGCCAGCAGCTCAGGGACCTACTATGGCTACACCTTC,CASSSGTYYGYTF
TRBD1,.,TRBV5-6,TRBJ1-2,TGTGCCAGCAGCCCGGGGACAGGGGGCCCCTATGGCTACACCTTC,CASSPGTGGPYGYTF
.,.,TRBV27,TRBJ2-3,TGTGCCAGCACCCCCCTCGGGAAAAGGGTCTGGCCAGATACGCAGTATTTT,CASTPLGKRVWPDTQYF
TRBD1,.,TRBV4-1,TRBJ2-7,TGCGCCAGCAGCCAAGATCTTCCGGGACAGGGGATCTACGAGCAGTACTTC,CASSQDLPGQGIYEQYF
.,.,TRBV11-2,TRBJ2-7,TGTGCCAGCAGCCCCCCGGGCTTTTACGAGCAGTACTTC,CASSPPGFYEQYF
TRBD2,.,TRBV9,TRBJ2-6,TGTGCCAGCAGCGTAGCGGGAGGATCTGGGGCCAACGTCCTGACTTTC,CASSVAGGSGANVLTF
.,.,TRBV5-6,TRBJ1-4,TGTGCCAGCAGCCCGGGGCCTAATGAAAAACTGTTTTTT,CASSPGPNEKLFF
TRBD1,.,TRBV27,TRBJ2-7,TGTGCCAGCAGGGGACAGTCATACGAGCAGTACTTC,CASRGQSYEQYF
.,.,TRBV3-1/TRBV3-2,TRBJ1-2,TGTGCCAGCAGCCAAGCGGACAACTATGGCTACACCTTC,CASSQADNYGYTF
.,.,TRBV4-1,TRBJ1-4,TGCGCCAGCAGCCAAGGGTCGTACAGGGATGGCGAAAAACTGTTTTTT,CASSQGSYRDGEKLFF
.,.,TRBV5-1,TRBJ1-6,TGCGCCAGCAGCTTCGGAAGGGATAATTCACCCCTCCACTTT,CASSFGRDNSPLHF
TRBD2,once,TRBV5-6,TRBJ2-5,TGTGCCAGCACCCCATTAGCGGGGGCACCAGGGACCCAGTACTTC,CASTPLAGAPGTQYF
TRBD1,once,TRBV6-5,TRBJ1-6,TGTGCCAGCAGTTACCGTGGGACAGGATATAATTCACCCCTCCACTTT,CASSYRGTGYNSPLHF
TRBD1,.,TRBV12-3/TRBV12-4,TRBJ1-1,TGTGCCAGCACTCTAGGACAGGGATCTGAAGCTTTCTTT,CASTLGQGSEAFF
.,.,TRBV28,TRBJ1-6,TGTGCCAGCAGCACCTCTAGTTACGGGGTACCCTATAATTCACCCCTCCACTTT,CASSTSSYGVPYNSPLHF
TRBD1,.,TRBV6-1,TRBJ2-7,TGTGCCAGCAGTGCGCCGGGACAGGGGGCAGGTTACGAGCAGTACTTC,CASSAPGQGAGYEQYF
.,.,TRBV28,TRBJ1-5,TGTGCCAGCAGTTCTCAATTGGAGGGGACCAGCAATCAGCCCCAGCATTTT,CASSSQLEGTSNQPQHF
.,.,TRBV28,TRBJ2-3,TGTGCCAGCAGTTTATGGGGTCAGGGCCCAGATACGCAGTATTTT,CASSLWGQGPDTQYF
TRBD1,once,TRBV12-5,TRBJ1-5,TGTGCTAGTGGTTTTTGGGGGGACAGTAGCAATCAGCCCCAGCATTTT,CASGFWGDSSNQPQHF
.,once,TRBV5-1,TRBJ2-2,TGCGCCAGCAGCTTGTTACAGGGTAACACCGGGGAGCTGTTTTTT,CASSLLQGNTGELFF
.,.,TRBV30,TRBJ1-2,TGTGCCCGTTTCAGTGGGGGCATCTCTGGCTACACCTTC,CARFSGGISGYTF
.,.,TRBV21-1,TRBJ1-2,TGTGCCAGCAGCAAAGAGGGGGGGGACTATGGCTACACCTTC,CASSKEGGDYGYTF
.,.,TRBV3-1/TRBV3-2,TRBJ2-5,TGTGCCAGCAGCCAAGGTACCCGGGCTGGAGGGGAGACCCAGTACTTC,CASSQGTRAGGETQYF
.,.,TRBV13,TRBJ1-2,TGTGCCAGCAGCTTAGGCCGGCAGGGTACCTATGGCTACACCTTC,CASSLGRQGTYGYTF
.,.,TRBV4-1,TRBJ2-2,TGCGCCAGCAGCCAAGATCCTGGTAGCCCGAACACCGGGGAGCTGTTTTTT,CASSQDPGSPNTGELFF
.,.,TRBV3-1/TRBV3-2,TRBJ2-3,TGTGCCAGCAGCCAAGATGGATCTAGCAAAGATACGCAGTATTTT,CASSQDGSSKDTQYF
.,.,TRBV19,TRBJ1-2,TGTGCCAGTAGTGCCACACATAACGGGATTCTTAACTATGGCTACACCTTC,CASSATHNGILNYGYTF
TRBD1,.,TRBV28,TRBJ2-7,TGTGCCAGCAGTTCATCCACCGGGACAGGGGGCTATGGGACCTCCTACGAGCAGTACTTC,CASSSSTGTGGYGTSYEQYF
.,.,TRBV10-3,TRBJ2-2,TGTGCCACTCGACAAGGTTTTGACACCGGGGAGCTGTTTTTT,CATRQGFDTGELFF
TRBD2,.,TRBV7-8,TRBJ2-1,TGTGCCAGCAGCTCAGGACTAGCGGAAAATGAGCAGTTCTTC,CASSSGLAENEQFF
.,.,TRBV6-4,TRBJ1-4,TGTGCCAGCAGTTCCCCCCTTGGAGGGGATGAAAAACTGTTTTTT,CASSSPLGGDEKLFF
TRBD2,.,TRBV3-1/TRBV3-2,TRBJ2-1,TGTGCCAGCAGCCAGGGACTAGCGGTACATGAGCAGTTCTTC,CASSQGLAVHEQFF
TRBD1,once,TRBV19,TRBJ2-2,TGTGCCAGTAGTATAGTTGGGACAGGGTGGGGCACCGGGGAGCTGTTTTTT,CASSIVGTGWGTGELFF
TRBD1,.,TRBV7-9,TRBJ1-6,TGTGCCAGCAGCGACACCGAGGCAGGGGGTTCACCCCTCCACTTT,CASSDTEAGGSPLHF
TRBD1,.,TRBV24-1,TRBJ2-5,TGTGCCACCAGTGATTTAAACAGGGGGCCGGGGGAGACCCAGTACTTC,CATSDLNRGPGETQYF
TRBD2,.,TRBV7-9,TRBJ2-5,TGTGCCAGCAGCTACCGACTAGCGGGGGAGCAAGAGACCCAGTACTTC,CASSYRLAGEQETQYF